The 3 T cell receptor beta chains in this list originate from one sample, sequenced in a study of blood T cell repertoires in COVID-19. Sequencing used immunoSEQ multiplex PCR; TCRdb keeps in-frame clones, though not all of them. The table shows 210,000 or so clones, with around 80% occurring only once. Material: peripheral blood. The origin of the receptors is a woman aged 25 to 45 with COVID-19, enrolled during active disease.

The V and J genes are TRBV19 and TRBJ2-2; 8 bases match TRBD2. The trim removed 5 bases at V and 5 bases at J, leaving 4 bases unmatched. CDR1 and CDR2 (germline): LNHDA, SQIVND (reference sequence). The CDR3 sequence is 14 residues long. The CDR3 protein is CASSGPSGTGELFF. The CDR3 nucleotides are TGTGCCAGTAGTGGTCCTAGCGGGACCGGGGAGCTGTTTTTT.

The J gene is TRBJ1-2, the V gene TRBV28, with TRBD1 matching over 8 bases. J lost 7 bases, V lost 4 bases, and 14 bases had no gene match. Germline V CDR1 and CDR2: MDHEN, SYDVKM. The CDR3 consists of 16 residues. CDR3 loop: CASSWLVQGGAAGYTF. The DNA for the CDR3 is TGTGCCAGCAGTTGGTTGGTACAGGGGGGTGCCGCTGGCTACACCTTC.

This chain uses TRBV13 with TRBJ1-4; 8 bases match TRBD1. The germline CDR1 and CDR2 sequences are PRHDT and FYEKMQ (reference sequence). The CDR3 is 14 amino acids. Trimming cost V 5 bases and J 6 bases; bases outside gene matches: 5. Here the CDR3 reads CASSPGQEYEKLFF. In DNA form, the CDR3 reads TGTGCCAGCAGCCCGGGACAGGAATATGAAAAACTGTTTTTT.